The 5 T cell receptor beta chains listed next were all sequenced from one sample in a study of shared clonotypes between healthy human individuals. Produced via immunoSEQ multiplex PCR; TCRdb's table is partial and in-frame only. The data contain hundreds of thousands of clones, roughly 70% of them seen just once; the ten biggest clones take up 1.5% to 2%. Input material: memory CD4+ T cells sorted from blood. Stated subset: CD45RA-negative fraction. The source is a woman in her twenties or thirties in good health.

The chain is built from TRBV7-9 and TRBJ1-2; 7 bases line up with TRBD1. V shed 4 bases and J 4 bases; nucleotides not matched to a gene: 9. Looked up from germline, CDR1 is SEHNR and CDR2 is FQNEAQ (reference sequence). The CDR3 runs to 15 residues. CDR3 in DNA: TGTGCCAGCAGCTCTGGGACAGCGACGATCTATGGCTACACCTTC. It is translated as CASSSGTATIYGYTF.

The V call is TRBV28, the J call TRBJ2-2, with D possibly being TRBD1 (5 bases). Looked up from germline, CDR1 is MDHEN and CDR2 is SYDVKM. CDR3 length equals 15 residues. V was cut by 7 bases and J by 6 bases, with 18 bases left in between. The CDR3 here is CASIRHSMGPGELFF. The CDR3 DNA is TGTGCCAGCATTAGACATTCCATGGGGCCCGGGGAGCTGTTTTTT.

The chain has TRBV28 and TRBJ2-5; 9 nucleotides align to TRBD2. Trimming took 6 bases from V and 3 from J; bases not matched to a gene: 11. Per the germline V gene, CDR1 is MDHEN and CDR2 is SYDVKM. CDR3 length equals 16 residues. The CDR3 spells CASSPSGVAGEETQYF. CDR3 coding DNA: TGTGCCAGCAGCCCATCGGGGGTAGCGGGAGAAGAGACCCAGTACTTC.

This chain links TRBV18 with TRBJ1-1; D unresolved. Trimming took off 3 bases at V and 0 bases at J, with 11 bases between the two ends. CDR1 is KGHSH and CDR2 is LQKENI in the germline V gene. This CDR3 has 15 amino acids. The CDR3 sequence: CASSPTTALNTEAFF. Written as DNA, the CDR3 is TGTGCCAGCTCACCCACGACCGCATTGAACACTGAAGCTTTCTTT.

The V gene is TRBV30, the J gene TRBJ2-7; tentatively, D is TRBD2 (5 bases). The CDR3 length is 14 residues. V was trimmed by 1 base and J by 4 bases, leaving 14 bases between them. Germline CDR1 GTSNPN, CDR2 SVGIG (reference sequence). The CDR3 DNA is TGTGCCTGGAGTGGAGGAGAAGCGGTTTACGAGCAGTACTTC. Its translation is CAWSGGEAVYEQYF.